This TCR beta chain was profiled in a study of beta chain features in type 1 diabetes (dated 2018 in TCRdb). About the study as a whole: No differences in mean age, gender distribution, total cell number or subset yield were found between patients and healthy donors. A total of 90 million to 120 million sorted cells were examined across all samples, and a strong correlation was observed between cell number per subset and RNA yield. In the study, recently diagnosed type 1 diabetes patients and matched healthy donors were compared on the TCRB repertoires of their sorted circulating CD4+ T cell subsets. Naive and central memory subsets were obtained from all 30 or so donors, but regulatory and stem cell-like memory subsets were isolated from only 8 patients and roughly eight healthy donors. What the research found in general, with its limitations: Shorter templates might have been favored by PCR, but patient and control samples were amplified and corrected together, so both groups would have been affected equally by any skew. At VDJ recombination sites, patients with type 1 diabetes made fewer insertions and deleted more nucleotides, a pattern implying thymic rearrangement abnormalities. Because the HLA sub-analyses included only small numbers of individuals, any influence of HLA type on TCRB rearrangement was left unresolved. In all four CD4+ subsets, TCRB CDR3 length was moderately but significantly shorter in type 1 diabetes patients. Naive, central memory and regulatory TCRB repertoires appeared to be more alike among patients than among healthy donors. Because cDNA rather than genomic DNA was sequenced, highly expressing activated cells could have been over-represented, although no difference in activation and CD3 levels was found between groups.

The entire isolated RNA was reverse transcribed using the High Capacity cDNA Reverse Transcription Kit, and thus expressed TCRB transcripts were sequenced. Deep immunoSEQ sequencing was applied to naive, central memory and regulatory T cell samples, giving an average of about 3.4 million total reads per sample. After sorted cells were lysed in RLT buffer, RNA was extracted with DNase-treated RNeasy Micro or Mini kits, with the choice depending on cell number. To prevent cross-contamination, every cell subset was processed on its own, while patient and healthy donor samples were processed together. TCRB sequences were amplified from cDNA with the immunoSEQ multiplex PCR, producing 87-bp fragments spanning the CDR3 region. The amplicons were sequenced using the Illumina HiSeq platform. The study's processing was this. PCR bias was corrected computationally using synthetic template baselines, and reads within Hamming distance 2 were collapsed, with unmergeable singletons discarded. Reads were aligned to IMGT to assign V, D and J genes, CDR3 length, and insertions or deletions at six rearrangement sites. Clonotype counts were normalized to sorted cell number within each subset before computing true diversity and Gini coefficients with the tcR R package. The overlap coefficient, calculated on TCRB nucleotide sequences, was used to quantify repertoire sharing. TCRdb obtained this table from immuneACCESS and retained in-frame rearrangements with V and J assigned. These tables miss some clones; where compared with another copy, unresolved V genes account for less than half of the shortfall, and the remainder is unexplained. V, J and clone size derive from that table, while D and trimming were established from the DNA sequence. The sample contains about 150,000 clones, about 8.1% of them found a single time. Jointly, the top ten make up about 0.6% of the sample.

The junction carries 14 bases between V and J, which are trimmed by 1 base and 0 bases respectively. The CDR3 has 16 amino acids, counting the end cysteine and phenylalanine. Left in the record is the CDR3 DNA by itself, 48 bases read in frame from the first base. According to the germline V gene, CDR1 reads SGHDT and CDR2 reads YYEEEE. This clone was recorded a few times. This receptor's antigen is unknown. The record has no base qualities; no much larger clone is one base away. Each donor gave one peripheral blood draw, around 100 mL on average, collected into heparinised tubes. A BD FACSAria II and a panel including CD45RO, CCR7, CD25, CD127, CD95 and CD27 were used to sort naive, central memory, regulatory and stem cell-like memory CD4+ T cells. Every sorted population had a purity above 95%. PBMCs were separated immediately by Lymphoprep density gradient centrifugation and were stained directly, without being cultured. So that batch effects would be minimized, each experiment stained and sorted samples in pairs, pairing one healthy donor with one patient.

The V and J segments used are TRBV5-6 and TRBJ2-7; perhaps TRBD2 is the D gene, with 5 bases matching. The sample was central memory CD4+ T cells from blood. This clonotype was sampled from a man aged 18-30 years in good health. Here is the DNA: TGTGCCAGCAGCTTGTCGGGGTACTCGTACTCCTACGAGCAGTACTTC. This sequence encodes CASSLSGYSYSYEQYF.